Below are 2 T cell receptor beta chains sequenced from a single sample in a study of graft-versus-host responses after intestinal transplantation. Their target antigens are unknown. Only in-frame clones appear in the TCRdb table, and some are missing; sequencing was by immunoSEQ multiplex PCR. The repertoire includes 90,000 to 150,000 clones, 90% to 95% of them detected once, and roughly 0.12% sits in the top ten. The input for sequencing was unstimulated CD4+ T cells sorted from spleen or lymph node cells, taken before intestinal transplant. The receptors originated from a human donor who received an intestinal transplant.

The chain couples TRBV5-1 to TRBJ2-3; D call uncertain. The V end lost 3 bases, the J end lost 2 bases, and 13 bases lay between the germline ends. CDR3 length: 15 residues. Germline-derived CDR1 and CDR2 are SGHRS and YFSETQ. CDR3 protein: CASSSEGQPTDTQYF. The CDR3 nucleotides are TGCGCCAGCAGCTCCGAAGGCCAGCCCACAGATACGCAGTATTTT. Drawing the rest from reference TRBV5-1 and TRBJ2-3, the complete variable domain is KAGVTQTPRYLIKTRGQQVTLSCSPISGHRSVSWYQQTPGQGLQFLFEYFSETQRNKGNFPGRFSGRQFSNSRSEMNVSTLELGDSALYLCASSSEGQPTDTQYFGPGTRLTVL.

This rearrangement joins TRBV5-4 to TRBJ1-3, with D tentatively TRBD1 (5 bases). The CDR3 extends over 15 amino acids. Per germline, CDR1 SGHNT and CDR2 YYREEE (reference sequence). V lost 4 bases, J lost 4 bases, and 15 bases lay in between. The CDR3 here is CASSPSGGTGNTIYF. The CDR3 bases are TGTGCCAGCAGCCCTTCGGGGGGGACCGGAAACACCATATATTTT. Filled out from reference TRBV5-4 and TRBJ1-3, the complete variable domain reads ETGVTQSPTHLIKTRGQQVTLRCSSQSGHNTVSWYQQALGQGPQFIFQYYREEENGRGNFPPRFSGLQFPNYSSELNVNALELDDSALYLCASSPSGGTGNTIYFGEGSWLTVV.